The 22 T cell receptor beta chains in this list originate from one sample, sequenced in a study of somatic mutations in cytotoxic T cells in rheumatoid arthritis. Generated by immunoSEQ multiplex PCR, the TCRdb table keeps only in-frame clones and is missing some. The table records several thousand clones, around three fifths of them present only once. Sequencing was performed on CD8+ T cells sorted from blood. Source of these receptors: a middle-aged woman in good health.

The chain couples TRBV5-1 to TRBJ2-7; 7 nucleotides match TRBD2. V shed 3 bases, J shed 5 bases, and the junction held 8 bases outside the gene matches. This CDR3 region has 14 residues. Per germline, CDR1 SGHRS and CDR2 YFSETQ. The CDR3 reads CASSWGRGEDEQYF. DNA of the CDR3: TGCGCCAGCAGCTGGGGTCGGGGGGAAGACGAGCAGTACTTC.

The V and J genes are TRBV6-1 and TRBJ2-1; TRBD2 might be the D (6 bases). This CDR3 spans 14 amino acids. Germline V gene lookup returns CDR1 MNHNS and CDR2 SASEGT. V lost 6 bases, J lost 1 base, and 10 bases lay in between. The CDR3: CASRGGGSYNEQFF. Here the CDR3 DNA reads TGTGCCAGCAGGGGGGGTGGTTCCTACAATGAGCAGTTCTTC.

This clone was detected a few times. The chain carries TRBV2 and TRBJ2-3; D not certain. The CDR3 runs 12 residues. Germline CDR1 reads SNHLY; CDR2 reads FYNNEI. Trimming took 5 bases from V and 6 from J, leaving 9 bases between them. CDR3 in amino acids: CASSLSWDTQYF. CDR3 nucleotide sequence: TGTGCCAGCAGTCTTTCTTGGGATACGCAGTATTTT.

The J gene is TRBJ2-3, the V gene TRBV30; TRBD2 aligns across 7 bases. The CDR3 extends over 17 amino acids. With 2 bases clipped from V and 2 bases from J, the junction kept 13 bases outside the gene matches. Germline V gene sequence: CDR1 GTSNPN, CDR2 SVGIG (reference sequence). Written as DNA, the CDR3 is TGTGCCTGGAGTCTGACTAGCCCAGAGACTTACACAGATACGCAGTATTTT. Translating it yields CAWSLTSPETYTDTQYF.

V gene TRBV11-2 combines with J gene TRBJ1-1; no clear D. The V end lost 1 base, the J end lost 4 bases, and 13 bases lay between the germline ends. The CDR3 sequence is 15 residues long. Germline values: CDR1 SGHAT, CDR2 FQNNGV. The chain's CDR3 is CASSLGYTWGTEAFF. CDR3 in DNA: TGTGCCAGCAGCTTAGGCTATACCTGGGGCACTGAAGCTTTCTTT.

The chain links TRBV5-6 to TRBJ2-7; tentative D call: TRBD2 (6 bases). The CDR3 extends over 16 amino acids. V shed 4 bases and J shed 0 bases, with 17 bases lying between them. Germline lookup yields CDR1 SGHDT and CDR2 YYEEEE. In nucleotides, the CDR3 is TGTGCCAGCAGCCTATTGGAGGGCCGGAGCTCCTACGAGCAGTACTTC. It is translated as CASSLLEGRSSYEQYF.

This clone occurred once. The chain employs TRBV28 and TRBJ1-5, with D perhaps matching TRBD1 (5 bases). The CDR3 consists of 15 residues. Trimming shortened V by 10 bases and J by 4 bases, and 20 bases separated the two germline ends. The germline V gene encodes CDR1 MDHEN and CDR2 SYDVKM. CDR3 loop: CATWFSGLTNQPQHF. DNA of the CDR3: TGTGCCACCTGGTTCTCGGGACTTACGAATCAGCCCCAGCATTTT.

The chain recombines TRBV5-8 with TRBJ2-2; D might be TRBD1 (5 bases). CDR3 length equals 16 residues. V gave up 2 bases and J gave up 1 base, with 12 bases separating them. Looked up from germline, CDR1 is SGHTS and CDR2 is YDEGEE. This chain's CDR3 is CASSFRRALNTGELFF. The CDR3 region has the DNA TGTGCCAGCAGCTTTCGCAGGGCTTTGAACACCGGGGAGCTGTTTTTT.

The gene calls are TRBV29-1 and TRBJ2-1, with 9 bases that match TRBD2. CDR3 length: 18 amino acids. Germline V lookup: CDR1 SQVTM, CDR2 ANQGSEA. The CDR3 nucleotides read TGCGCAAGCCGAGGTGCGGGAGGGCTCTCGTCCTCCTACAATGAGCAGTTCTTC. Translated, it gives CASRGAGGLSSSYNEQFF.

The V call is TRBV19, the J call TRBJ2-2; 9 bases are shared with TRBD2. The CDR3 consists of 15 residues. CDR1 is LNHDA and CDR2 is SQIVND in the germline V gene (reference sequence). The ends lost 1 base at V and 5 bases at J; junction bases unmatched: 2. The DNA for the CDR3 is TGTGCCAGTAGTATAGGCCTAGCGGGGACCGGGGAGCTGTTTTTT. Its translation: CASSIGLAGTGELFF.

For the CDR3, the DNA is TGTGCCAGCAGCGACGGGACAGTTTACAATGAGCAGTTCTTC. Its translation is CASSDGTVYNEQFF. V and J are TRBV6-1 and TRBJ2-1; 7 bases map to TRBD1. The CDR3 runs to 14 residues. CDR1 and CDR2 from the germline V gene are MNHNS and SASEGT. The J segment lost 4 bases and the V segment lost 6 bases, leaving 6 bases of the junction unmatched.

The chain recombines TRBV28 with TRBJ1-1, with TRBD1 matching 10 bases. Germline values: CDR1 MDHEN, CDR2 SYDVKM. The CDR3 contains 16 residues. V lost 5 bases, J lost 8 bases, and 14 bases stayed unmatched. CDR3 region: CASSPPIGTGEPEAFF. CDR3 sequence (DNA): TGTGCCAGCAGTCCCCCTATCGGGACAGGGGAACCAGAAGCTTTCTTT. Full variable domain (missing parts from reference TRBV28 and TRBJ1-1): DVKVTQSSRYLVKRTGEKVFLECVQDMDHENMFWYRQDPGLGLRLIYFSYDVKMKEKGDIPEGYSVSREKKERFSLILESASTNQTSMYLCASSPPIGTGEPEAFFGQGTRLTVV.

The rearrangement joins TRBV7-9 to TRBJ2-3; 8 nucleotides line up with TRBD2. From germline, CDR1 is SEHNR and CDR2 FQNEAQ (reference sequence). The CDR3 covers 16 residues. The trim removed 5 bases at V and 3 bases at J, leaving 10 bases unmatched. CDR3 coding DNA: TGTGCCAGCAGCCACCGGAGCGGGAGCGGAACAGATACGCAGTATTTT. This gives the protein CASSHRSGSGTDTQYF.

The chain carries TRBV2 and TRBJ2-5, with D maybe TRBD2 (7 bases). The germline V gene has CDR1 SNHLY and CDR2 FYNNEI. V shed 8 bases and J shed 4 bases, with 14 bases lying between them. There are 13 residues in the CDR3. CDR3 bases: TGTGCCAGCGGGAAGGGGGGGCGAGAGACCCAGTACTTC. Encoded protein: CASGKGGRETQYF.

In this sample, this clone turned up a few times. The chain links TRBV30 to TRBJ1-2; D not certain. Germline-derived CDR1 and CDR2 are GTSNPN and SVGIG (reference sequence). The CDR3 is 12 residues long. V gave up 1 base and J gave up 8 bases, with 11 bases separating them. CDR3: CAWSDTVWGYTF. DNA of the CDR3: TGTGCCTGGAGTGATACAGTGTGGGGCTACACCTTC. Drawing the rest from reference TRBV30 and TRBJ1-2, the complete variable domain is SQTIHQWPATLVQPVGSPLSLECTVEGTSNPNLYWYRQAAGRGLQLLFYSVGIGQISSEVPQNLSASRPQDRQFILSSKKLLLSDSGFYLCAWSDTVWGYTFGSGTRLTVV.

This clone was observed once. CDR3 DNA: TGTGCCAGCAGTTTCCTAGCAGGCGCGAACACCGGGGAGCTGTTTTTT. It is translated as CASSFLAGANTGELFF. The chain links TRBV28 to TRBJ2-2; maybe TRBD2 (5 bases). V was clipped by 3 bases and J by 0 bases, with 11 bases between them. Germline CDR1 is MDHEN and CDR2 is SYDVKM. This CDR3 is 16 amino acids long.

The rearrangement uses TRBV7-9 and TRBJ2-5, with 7 bases matching TRBD2. Germline loops: CDR1 SEHNR, CDR2 FQNEAQ (reference sequence). J lost 5 bases, V lost 0 bases, and 12 bases had no gene match. The CDR3 spans 17 residues. The CDR3 is CASSLALSGMSGETQYF. In nucleotides, the CDR3 is TGTGCCAGCAGCTTAGCGTTGAGCGGGATGAGCGGGGAGACCCAGTACTTC. Looking up the rest from reference TRBV7-9 and TRBJ2-5 gives the full variable domain: DTGVSQNPRHKITKRGQNVTFRCDPISEHNRLYWYRQTLGQGPEFLTYFQNEAQLEKSRLLSDRFSAERPKGSFSTLEIQRTEQGDSAMYLCASSLALSGMSGETQYFGPGTRLLVL.

The chain links TRBV21-1 to TRBJ2-1; the table's D gene call, TRBD2, was not cross checked with the DNA. TRBV21-1 is flagged as a pseudogene. CDR3 size: 19 residues. CDR3 sequence: CASSSRTSGRPSSYNEQFF. The DNA for the CDR3 is TGTGCCAGCAGCTCGCGGACTAGCGGGAGACCCTCTTCCTACAATGAGCAGTTCTTC.

This clone was picked up one time. The chain links TRBV9 to TRBJ2-2; D gene uncertain. The V and J ends lost 0 bases and 7 bases respectively, with 13 bases between them. This CDR3 is 15 amino acids long. Germline CDR1 reads SGDLS; CDR2 reads YYNGEE. The DNA for the CDR3 is TGTGCCAGCAGCGTAGCAAGCTACGTAGTCGGGGAGCTGTTTTTT. This codes for CASSVASYVVGELFF.

A few counts support this clone. V is TRBV5-1 and J is TRBJ1-5; 7 nucleotides agree with TRBD1. Germline V gene data show CDR1 as SGHRS and CDR2 as YFSETQ. The CDR3 contains 14 residues. V dropped 0 bases and J dropped 7; count of bases not matched to a gene: 4. The DNA of the CDR3 is TGCGCCAGCAGCTTGGGCCAGGGGGAACAGCCCCAGCATTTT. Residues: CASSLGQGEQPQHF.

This clone was recorded only once. The chain combines TRBV6-5 with TRBJ2-7, with 8 nucleotides matching TRBD2. This CDR3 contains 13 residues. The V gene's germline CDR1 is MNHEY and CDR2 SVGAGI. Trimming at V came to 10 bases and at J to 2 bases, leaving 7 bases not matched to a gene. The CDR3 region is CATGLARTYEQYF. For the CDR3, the DNA is TGTGCCACAGGACTAGCCCGAACCTACGAGCAGTACTTC.

The chain carries TRBV25-1 and TRBJ1-5; D unresolved. This CDR3 is built from 14 residues. V was clipped by 2 bases and J by 0 bases, with 5 bases between them. Germline V gene sequence: CDR1 MGHDK, CDR2 SYGVNS. CDR3 residues: CASSEPYSNQPQHF. The CDR3 DNA sequence: TGTGCCAGCAGTGAACCGTATAGCAATCAGCCCCAGCATTTT.